The rows below give T cell receptor beta chains drawn from one sample of a study of T cells after somatic rescue of genetic block. The assay was immunoSEQ multiplex PCR, and TCRdb's table has in-frame clones only and misses some. The table shows around 50,000 clones, with roughly 96% occurring only once. The material sequenced was peripheral blood mononuclear cells (PBMCs). The receptors originated from a child younger than two. Both conserved end residues are part of each CDR3. The D gene is left open where the match is weak. Rows may omit the clone size; those that give it use once, few, many or a size class.

CDR3 length	clone size	V gene	D gene	J gene	CDR3 DNA	CDR3 protein
13	.	TRBV6-5	.	TRBJ2-6	TGTGCCAGCAGTGCCTCTGGGGCCAACGTCCTGACTTTC	CASSASGANVLTF
12	.	TRBV10-3	.	TRBJ2-3	TGTGCCATCAGCCAGCGAGGGGATACGCAGTATTTT	CAISQRGDTQYF
16	.	TRBV7-9	.	TRBJ1-5	TGTGCCAGCAGCTTAGCGGGCGCGGATAGCAATCAGCCCCAGCATTTT	CASSLAGADSNQPQHF
15	once	TRBV19	.	TRBJ1-5	TGTGCCAGTAGTATCCGAGCGGGAGGCAATCAGCCCCAGCATTTT	CASSIRAGGNQPQHF
14	once	TRBV19	.	TRBJ2-2	TGTGCCAGTAGTGGGGCAGCGAACACCGGGGAGCTGTTTTTT	CASSGAANTGELFF
13	.	TRBV19	TRBD1	TRBJ2-7	TGTGCCAGTAGTATACAGGGGGCGTACGAGCAGTACTTC	CASSIQGAYEQYF
14	.	TRBV6-5	.	TRBJ1-1	TGTGCCAGCACCCCACAGGGTACTCTCTCTGAAGCTTTCTTT	CASTPQGTLSEAFF
15	.	TRBV7-2	TRBD2	TRBJ2-3	TGTGCCAGCAGCCGACTAGCGGGAGTCACAGATACGCAGTATTTT	CASSRLAGVTDTQYF
12	.	TRBV7-6	.	TRBJ2-7	TGTGCCAGCAGCTCGAACAGCTACGAGCAGTACTTC	CASSSNSYEQYF
13	.	TRBV7-3	.	TRBJ2-1	TGTGCCAGCAGCTTAAGCCGGTACAATGAGCAGTTCTTC	CASSLSRYNEQFF
13	.	TRBV10-1	.	TRBJ2-5	TGCGCCAGCAGCCGGACGATAGTGGAGACCCAGTACTTC	CASSRTIVETQYF
12	.	TRBV5-1	TRBD1	TRBJ1-2	TGCGCCAGCAGCTTGGGACAGGGTGGCTACACCTTC	CASSLGQGGYTF
13	.	TRBV27	TRBD1	TRBJ2-7	TGTGCCAGCAGTCAAGACAGGGTCGGGGAGCAGTACTTC	CASSQDRVGEQYF
13	.	TRBV7-2	.	TRBJ1-1	TGTGCCAGCACAACAGGGCCCCGAACTGAAGCTTTCTTT	CASTTGPRTEAFF
14	once	TRBV27	.	TRBJ1-1	TGTGCCAGCAGATTTATCCTAGGGGGAACTGAAGCTTTCTTT	CASRFILGGTEAFF
16	.	TRBV7-9	TRBD1	TRBJ1-4	TGTGCCAGCAGCTTAGTATACGGACAGGGTGGTGAAAAACTGTTTTTT	CASSLVYGQGGEKLFF
14	.	TRBV7-6	.	TRBJ2-7	TGTGCCAGCAGCCGAAGACTGAATTCCTACGAGCAGTACTTC	CASSRRLNSYEQYF
14	.	TRBV6-1	.	TRBJ1-5	TGTGCCAGCAGGACGACCGGGGGCAATCAGCCCCAGCATTTT	CASRTTGGNQPQHF
14	.	TRBV4-3	TRBD1	TRBJ2-1	TGCGCCAGCAGCCAAGGACAGGGGGCTTTTGAGCAGTTCTTC	CASSQGQGAFEQFF
15	.	TRBV2	TRBD2	TRBJ2-2	TGTGCCAGCAGTCCCCGGGAGGGCCGCACCGGGGAGCTGTTTTTT	CASSPREGRTGELFF
13	.	TRBV6-1	.	TRBJ1-5	TGTGCCAGCAGTCCTGGGACTTTTCAGCCCCAGCATTTT	CASSPGTFQPQHF
15	.	TRBV5-5	TRBD2	TRBJ2-3	TGTGCCAGCAGCACGGGACTAGCCGCTTCAGATACGCAGTATTTT	CASSTGLAASDTQYF
15	.	TRBV9	TRBD2	TRBJ2-1	TGTGCCAGCAGCGTGGGACTAGCGGGGAACAATGAGCAGTTCTTC	CASSVGLAGNNEQFF
14	.	TRBV5-1	TRBD2	TRBJ2-7	TGCGCCAGCAGCCCGGAGCGGGGCACCTACGAGCAGTACTTC	CASSPERGTYEQYF
15	.	TRBV2	TRBD2	TRBJ2-7	TGTGCCAGCAGCGATAGGACTAGCGCCTCCTACGAGCAGTACTTC	CASSDRTSASYEQYF
14	.	TRBV10-3	TRBD2	TRBJ2-1	TGTGCCATCAGTGACGCGGGAGGGCCGATTGAGCAGTTCTTC	CAISDAGGPIEQFF
13	.	TRBV15	.	TRBJ2-7	TGTGCCACCAGCAGCCGAGGGCGGTACGAGCAGTACTTC	CATSSRGRYEQYF
16	.	TRBV5-5	.	TRBJ2-1	TGTGCCAGCAGCTTGCTGGGGGGGCTCCCTGGGAATGAGCAGTTCTTC	CASSLLGGLPGNEQFF
16	once	TRBV5-1	TRBD2	TRBJ2-7	TGCGCCAGCAGCGTATGGGGACTAGCGGGAGTCCACGAGCAGTACTTC	CASSVWGLAGVHEQYF
13	.	TRBV6-6	.	TRBJ2-7	TGTGCCAGCATTCTTGGACCCTTATACGAGCAGTACTTC	CASILGPLYEQYF
18	.	TRBV27	.	TRBJ2-4	TGTGCCAGCAGTCTTCATCGACAGTTATCGCTAGCCAAAAACATTCAGTACTTC	CASSLHRQLSLAKNIQYF
15	.	TRBV5-8	TRBD1	TRBJ1-5	TGTGCCAGCAGCTTGGGGACAGGGGGGGGTCAGCCCCAGCATTTT	CASSLGTGGGQPQHF
15	.	TRBV9	.	TRBJ2-1	TGTGCCAGCAGCCTAGGGGGGGACCCCTACAATGAGCAGTTCTTC	CASSLGGDPYNEQFF
13	.	TRBV6-1	TRBD2	TRBJ2-5	TGTGCCAGCAGTGGACTAGCGGGAGAGACCCAGTACTTC	CASSGLAGETQYF
16	.	TRBV29-1	TRBD1	TRBJ1-6	TGCAGCGGGGTACTAGGGACAGGGGCCGTAGGGGCACCCCTCCACTTT	CSGVLGTGAVGAPLHF
13	.	TRBV5-1	.	TRBJ1-2	TGCGCCAGCAGCTCTTGGGCAGGGTATGGCTACACCTTC	CASSSWAGYGYTF
13	.	TRBV6-1	TRBD2	TRBJ2-1	TGTGCCAGCAGATCACTAGCGCCCAATGAGCAGTTCTTC	CASRSLAPNEQFF
12	.	TRBV19	.	TRBJ2-7	TGTGCCAGTGGTAACGGCCTCTACGAGCAGTACTTC	CASGNGLYEQYF
11	.	TRBV10-2	.	TRBJ2-5	TGCGCCAGCAGTGACCAAGAGACCCAGTACTTC	CASSDQETQYF
14	.	TRBV30	.	TRBJ2-3	TGTGCCTGGACAAAAAACGGCGGCACAGATACGCAGTATTTT	CAWTKNGGTDTQYF
13	.	TRBV6-5	.	TRBJ1-5	TGTGCCAGCAGTTACTCGAGCAATCAGCCCCAGCATTTT	CASSYSSNQPQHF
13	.	TRBV6-5	TRBD1	TRBJ1-2	TGTGCCAGCAGGACAGGGGGCGCATATGGCTACACCTTC	CASRTGGAYGYTF